This T cell receptor (beta chain) was sequenced for a study of blood T cell repertoires in COVID-19 (dated by TCRdb to 2020 to 2022). Background for the entire study: Samples from collaborators originated in the United States, Italy and Spain and spanned both the acute and convalescent phases of COVID-19. The material from the prospective study consisted of cDNA or gDNA derived from T cells, B-cell-depleted T cells, or PBMCs. Deeply sampled blood TCRbeta repertoires from subjects exposed to, actively infected with, or recovered from COVID-19 were included in the dataset. The repertoires were made available in a free public database intended to serve as a resource for research on the immune response to SARS-CoV-2. Samples were obtained from the ongoing ImmuneRACE study (first 160 participants) and from some 1,300 subjects provided by 6 global collaborators. Nearly every sample came with metadata listing a de-identified subject ID, COVID-19 status, age in years and sex. Where available, HLA class I and class II types were obtained from metadata supplied by the sample provider rather than from assay-based typing.

Including the terminal cysteine and phenylalanine, the CDR3 comprises 16 residues. Only the CDR3 portion is preserved as DNA: 48 bases, with reading frame beginning at the first base. According to the germline V gene, CDR1 reads KGHDR and CDR2 reads SFDVKD. The junction shows trimming of 7 bases on V and 6 bases on J, and the gene matches do not reach 14 bases of it. The immunoSEQ Assay, a bias-controlled multiplex PCR, was used to amplify TCRbeta CDR3 regions from genomic DNA. The authors' pipeline ran thus. Within the assay, amplification of reference gene primers was used to estimate how many nucleated cells each sample contained. To quantify the absolute abundance of each unique TCRbeta CDR3 rearrangement, sequence reads were collapsed and filtered. For each sample, productive Simpson clonality was calculated as the square root of Simpson's diversity index over productive rearrangements. TCRdb limited this immuneACCESS table to in-frame rearrangements with V and J called. A share of clones is missing; checked studies link under half to unresolved V genes, and the rest is unexplained. Clone size and V and J calls were adopted from that table, with D and trimming inferred from the DNA. The sample table holds approximately 280,000 clones, of which about 90% were seen once. Clones ranked in the top ten supply under 2.5% of the sample.

Enrolling through a virtual design, the prospective study's participants ranged in age from about 18 to 100 years and lived across about two dozen United States geographic areas. Cohort assignment in the prospective study relied on participant-reported clinical history from a screening survey and a study questionnaire. Recovered participants in ImmuneRACE Cohort 3 were defined by two consecutive negative NP/OP PCR tests, clearance by a healthcare professional, or resolution of symptoms. Mobile phlebotomists in the prospective study collected whole blood, serum and a nasopharyngeal or oropharyngeal swab from every participant. Prospective study participants could optionally give additional blood draws and questionnaires over an approximately 2-month period. Before DNA extraction, prospective study blood samples were shipped either frozen or at room temperature. The full study reports these points: The amount of clinical and demographic metadata varied by source and participant and was provided uncurated.

As for this clone: The antigen it recognizes is unknown. Base qualities are missing; no much larger clone stands one base away.

Source material: PBMCs or T cells enriched from blood (not recorded which). This clonotype was sampled from a woman between 55 and 75 years old who had recovered from COVID-19. This sequence uses TRBV24-1 and TRBJ2-1; TRBD1 agrees with 7 junctional bases. The CDR3 protein: CATSGQGVLGVNEQFF. The DNA is as follows: TGTGCCACCAGCGGCCAGGGGGTACTTGGGGTCAATGAGCAGTTCTTC.